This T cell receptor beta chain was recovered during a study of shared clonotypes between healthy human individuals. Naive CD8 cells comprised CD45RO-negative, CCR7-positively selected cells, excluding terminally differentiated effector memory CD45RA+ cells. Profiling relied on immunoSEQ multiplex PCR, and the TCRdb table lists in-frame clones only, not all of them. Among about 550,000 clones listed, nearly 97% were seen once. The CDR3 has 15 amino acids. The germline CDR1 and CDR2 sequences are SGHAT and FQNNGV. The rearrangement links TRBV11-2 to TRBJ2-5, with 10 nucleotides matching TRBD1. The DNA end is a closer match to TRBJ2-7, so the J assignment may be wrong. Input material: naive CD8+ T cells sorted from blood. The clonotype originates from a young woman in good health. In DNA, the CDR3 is TGTGCCAGCAGCTGGGGACAGGGGAACTCCTACGAGCAGTACTTC. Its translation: CASSWGQGNSYEQYF.